This entry features one T cell receptor (beta chain) sequence. Its antigen remains unknown. Assay used: immunoSEQ multiplex PCR; TCRdb lists only in-frame clones, some missing. The sample carries about 320,000 clones, about 93% recorded once. This CDR3 has 13 amino acids. Between the trimmed V and J ends, which lost 1 base and 6 bases, there was a span of 8 bases. The germline V gene has CDR1 MGHRA and CDR2 YSYEKL. This entry comes from a study of brain T cells in children with intractable seizures. Study results and caveats: Pre-surgery blood may have been undersampled, hiding some clones.

Regarding time point: blood from clinic visit 5 months post-surgery; TSC patient then seizure free. Sequencing was limited to surgery cases with top T cell transcript signatures in brain tissue. Sequencing was performed on peripheral blood, taken 4 to 6 months after surgery. The clonotype originates from a boy in the first two years of life with tuberous sclerosis and intractable seizures. V is TRBV4-1 and J is TRBJ2-3; D remains unclear. CDR3 amino acids: CASSQGKGDTQYF. As DNA, the CDR3 is TGCGCCAGCAGCCAAGGGAAAGGGGATACGCAGTATTTT.